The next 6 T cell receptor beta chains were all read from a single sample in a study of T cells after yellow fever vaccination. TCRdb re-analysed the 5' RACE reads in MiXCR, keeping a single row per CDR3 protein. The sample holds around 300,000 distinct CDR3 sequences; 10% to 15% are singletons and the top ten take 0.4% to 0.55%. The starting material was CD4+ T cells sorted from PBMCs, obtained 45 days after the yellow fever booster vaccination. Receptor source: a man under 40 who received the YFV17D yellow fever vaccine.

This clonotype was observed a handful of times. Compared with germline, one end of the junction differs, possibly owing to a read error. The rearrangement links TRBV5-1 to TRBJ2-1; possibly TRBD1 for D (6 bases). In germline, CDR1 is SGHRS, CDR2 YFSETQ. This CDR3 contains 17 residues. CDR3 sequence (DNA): TGCGCCAGCAGGTTGGCCCGTGGGGACATTAAAAACAATGAGCAGTTCTTC. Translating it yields CASRLARGDIKNNEQFF.

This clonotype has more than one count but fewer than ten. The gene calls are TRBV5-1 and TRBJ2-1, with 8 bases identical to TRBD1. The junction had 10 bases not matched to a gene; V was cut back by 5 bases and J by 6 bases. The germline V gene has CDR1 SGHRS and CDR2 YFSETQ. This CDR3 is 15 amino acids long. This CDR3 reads CASRQPGQATNEQFF. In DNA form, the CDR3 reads TGCGCCAGCAGACAACCGGGACAGGCGACCAATGAGCAGTTCTTC.

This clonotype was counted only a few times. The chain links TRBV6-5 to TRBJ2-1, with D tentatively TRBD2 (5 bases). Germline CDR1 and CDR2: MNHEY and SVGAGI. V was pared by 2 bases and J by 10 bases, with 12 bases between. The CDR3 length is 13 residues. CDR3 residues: CASSYGGVLEQFF. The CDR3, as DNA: TGTGCCAGCAGTTACGGAGGAGTTTTAGAGCAGTTCTTC.

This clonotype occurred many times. In nucleotides, the CDR3 is TGCGCCAGCAGCCCTGGGACAGGGCGAGAGACCCAGTACTTC. Amino acids: CASSPGTGRETQYF. The chain employs TRBV5-1 and TRBJ2-5; 9 bases fit TRBD1. The CDR3 has 14 residues. Germline CDR1 reads SGHRS; CDR2 reads YFSETQ. The V and J ends lost 4 bases and 4 bases, in that order; junction bases with no gene match: 5. Variable domain in full (rest from reference TRBV5-1 and TRBJ2-5): KAGVTQTPRYLIKTRGQQVTLSCSPISGHRSVSWYQQTPGQGLQFLFEYFSETQRNKGNFPGRFSGRQFSNSRSEMNVSTLELGDSALYLCASSPGTGRETQYFGPGTRLLVL.

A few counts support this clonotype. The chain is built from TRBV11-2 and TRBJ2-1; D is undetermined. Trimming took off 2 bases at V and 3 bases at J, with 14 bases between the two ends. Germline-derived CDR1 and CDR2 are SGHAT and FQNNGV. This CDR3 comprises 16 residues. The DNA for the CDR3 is TGTGCCAGCAGCTTATCTGCCGGCCTTTACTACAATGAGCAGTTCTTC. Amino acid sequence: CASSLSAGLYYNEQFF. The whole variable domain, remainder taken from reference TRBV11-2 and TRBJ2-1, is EAGVAQSPRYKIIEKRQSVAFWCNPISGHATLYWYQQILGQGPKLLIQFQNNGVVDDSQLPKDRFSAERLKGVDSTLKIQPAKLEDSAVYLCASSLSAGLYYNEQFFGPGTRLTVL.

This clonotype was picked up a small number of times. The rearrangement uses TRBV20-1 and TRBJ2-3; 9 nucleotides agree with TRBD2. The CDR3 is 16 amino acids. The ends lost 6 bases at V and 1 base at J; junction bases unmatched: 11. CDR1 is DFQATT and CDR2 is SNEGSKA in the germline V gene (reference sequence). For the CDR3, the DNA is TGCAGTGCGACTGTAGCGGGGGTCAGCCGCACAGATACGCAGTATTTT. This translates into CSATVAGVSRTDTQYF.